This TCR beta chain comes out of a study of T cell responses to AZD1222 COVID-19 vaccine. Germline V gene sequence: CDR1 SGHRS, CDR2 YFSETQ. V was pared by 3 bases and J by 4 bases, with 13 bases between. The CDR3 totals 15 residues. The table came from immunoSEQ multiplex PCR; TCRdb's copy has only in-frame clones and leaves some out. This repertoire shows about 120,000 clones, around 92% found once; its top ten account for 14% to 15%. This TCR came from an adult in good health. This chain uses TRBV5-1 with TRBJ2-2, with TRBD2 as a possible D gene (7 bases). The sample was peripheral blood, taken on day 0 of AZD1222 vaccination. The CDR3 DNA reads TGCGCCAGCAGCTGGAGGGGGGGATCCACCGGGGAGCTGTTTTTT. Encoded protein: CASSWRGGSTGELFF. Full variable domain (rest looked up from reference TRBV5-1 and TRBJ2-2): KAGVTQTPRYLIKTRGQQVTLSCSPISGHRSVSWYQQTPGQGLQFLFEYFSETQRNKGNFPGRFSGRQFSNSRSEMNVSTLELGDSALYLCASSWRGGSTGELFFGEGSRLTVL.